This paragraph reports one TCR beta chain. Antigen unknown. This specimen belongs to a study of radiotherapy plus CTLA-4 blockade in lung cancer. Study-wide background: Objective responses arose in over 15% of patients, and around 30% experienced disease control. Study conclusions and caveats: With interferon-beta, early dynamics of blood T cell clones were reported to best predict response. Radiotherapy plus ipilimumab was followed by expansion in blood of tumor-derived TCR clones.

Germline loops: CDR1 MDHEN, CDR2 SYDVKM. The ends were cut back, 7 bases at V and 3 bases at J, with 10 bases in the middle. The CDR3 runs 12 residues. Some clones are missing from TCRdb's copy, which holds only in-frame ones; the method was immunoSEQ multiplex PCR. The top ten hold under 30% of the sample, which has 90,000 to 100,000 clones, roughly 80% seen once. The V gene is TRBV28, the J gene TRBJ2-7; tentative D call: TRBD1 (6 bases). This TCR was recovered from a human donor with non-small cell lung cancer that progressed on radiotherapy plus ipilimumab. Material: peripheral blood, obtained from a patient treated with radiotherapy plus ipilimumab. CDR3 bases: TGTGCCAGCACCATACAGGGCTACGAGCAGTACTTC. It specifies CASTIQGYEQYF. Supplemented by reference TRBV28 and TRBJ2-7, the full variable domain reads DVKVTQSSRYLVKRTGEKVFLECVQDMDHENMFWYRQDPGLGLRLIYFSYDVKMKEKGDIPEGYSVSREKKERFSLILESASTNQTSMYLCASTIQGYEQYFGPGTRLTVT.